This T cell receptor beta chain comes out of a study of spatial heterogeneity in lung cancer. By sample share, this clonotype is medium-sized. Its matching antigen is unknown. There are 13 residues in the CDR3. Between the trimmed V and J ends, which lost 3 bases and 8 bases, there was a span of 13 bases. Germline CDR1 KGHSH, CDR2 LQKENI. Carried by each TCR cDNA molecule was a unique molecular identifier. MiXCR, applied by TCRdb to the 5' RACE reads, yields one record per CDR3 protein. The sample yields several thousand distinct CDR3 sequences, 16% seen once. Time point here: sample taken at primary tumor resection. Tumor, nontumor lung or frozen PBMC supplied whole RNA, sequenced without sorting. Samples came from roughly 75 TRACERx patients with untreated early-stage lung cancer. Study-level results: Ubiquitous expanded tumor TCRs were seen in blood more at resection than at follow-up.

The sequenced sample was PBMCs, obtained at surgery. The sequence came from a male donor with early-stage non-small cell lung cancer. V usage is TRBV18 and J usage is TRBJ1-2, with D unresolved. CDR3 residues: CASSPTALEGYTF. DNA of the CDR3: TGTGCCAGCTCACCCACTGCCTTGGAGGGCTACACCTTC. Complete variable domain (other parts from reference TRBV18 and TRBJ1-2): NAGVMQNPRHLVRRRGQEARLRCSPMKGHSHVYWYRQLPEEGLKFMVYLQKENIIDESGMPKERFSAEFPKEGPSILRIQQVVRGDSAAYFCASSPTALEGYTFGSGTRLTVV.